The rows below give T cell receptor beta chains drawn from one sample of a study of shared clonotypes between healthy human individuals. Sequenced by immunoSEQ multiplex PCR; TCRdb stores in-frame clones only, minus some. The table lists 600,000 to 750,000 clones, around 91% of them singletons. The sequencing input was memory CD8+ T cells from PBMCs. These receptors originate from a man between 18 and 35 years old in good health. Some clones in this sample may be carry-over from other donors' samples. CDR3s include the opening cysteine and the closing phenylalanine or tryptophan. The D gene is left open where the match is weak. Size is omitted from some rows. Given values are once, few, many or a class for expanded clones.

J gene: TRBJ2-5
CDR3 length: 14
D gene: .
V gene: TRBV6-6
clone size: once
CDR3 protein: CASSYPWDIETQYF
CDR3 DNA: TGTGCCAGCAGTTACCCATGGGATATAGAGACCCAGTACTTC

J gene: TRBJ1-1
CDR3 length: 16
D gene: TRBD1
V gene: TRBV28
clone size: .
CDR3 protein: CASSLPKGQGGTEAFF
CDR3 DNA: TGTGCCAGCAGTTTACCCAAGGGACAGGGAGGCACTGAAGCTTTCTTT

J gene: TRBJ2-7
CDR3 length: 18
D gene: TRBD2
V gene: TRBV5-1
clone size: .
CDR3 protein: CASSLGVAGENLHYEQYF
CDR3 DNA: TGCGCCAGCAGCTTGGGTGTAGCGGGAGAGAACCTACACTACGAGCAGTACTTC

J gene: TRBJ1-1
CDR3 length: 14
D gene: TRBD1
V gene: TRBV29-1
clone size: few
CDR3 protein: CSVRTGGLDTEAFF
CDR3 DNA: TGCAGCGTTCGGACAGGGGGCCTGGACACTGAAGCTTTCTTT

J gene: TRBJ1-2
CDR3 length: 13
D gene: .
V gene: TRBV27
clone size: .
CDR3 protein: CASSWGPNYGYTF
CDR3 DNA: TGTGCCAGCAGTTGGGGACCAAACTATGGCTACACCTTC

J gene: TRBJ2-1
CDR3 length: 17
D gene: TRBD1
V gene: TRBV7-9
clone size: .
CDR3 protein: CASSSETGKLSYNEQFF
CDR3 DNA: TGTGCCAGCAGTAGTGAGACAGGGAAGCTCTCCTACAATGAGCAGTTCTTC

J gene: TRBJ2-7
CDR3 length: 14
D gene: .
V gene: TRBV28
clone size: .
CDR3 protein: CASSLHPSGSQKYF
CDR3 DNA: TGTGCCAGCAGTCTGCATCCTTCAGGTAGCCAGAAGTACTTC

J gene: TRBJ2-7
CDR3 length: 14
D gene: .
V gene: TRBV25-1
clone size: .
CDR3 protein: CASTGPTFGDEQYF
CDR3 DNA: TGTGCCAGCACGGGACCGACTTTTGGTGACGAGCAGTACTTC

J gene: TRBJ1-2
CDR3 length: 14
D gene: .
V gene: TRBV6-5
clone size: .
CDR3 protein: CASVQFGPFYGYTF
CDR3 DNA: TGTGCCAGCGTCCAGTTTGGGCCATTTTATGGCTACACCTTC

J gene: TRBJ2-5
CDR3 length: 15
D gene: .
V gene: TRBV25-1
clone size: .
CDR3 protein: CASSETAPYQETQYF
CDR3 DNA: TGTGCCAGCAGTGAAACGGCTCCGTACCAAGAGACCCAGTACTTC

J gene: TRBJ2-1
CDR3 length: 12
D gene: .
V gene: TRBV13
clone size: .
CDR3 protein: CASSVYHNEQFF
CDR3 DNA: TGTGCCAGCTCGGTTTACCACAATGAGCAGTTCTTC

J gene: TRBJ2-7
CDR3 length: 13
D gene: .
V gene: TRBV4-1
clone size: .
CDR3 protein: CASSQSGSREQYF
CDR3 DNA: TGCGCCAGCAGCCAAAGCGGCAGTCGCGAGCAGTACTTC